This T cell receptor (beta chain) was identified during a study of shared clonotypes between healthy human individuals. Produced via immunoSEQ multiplex PCR; TCRdb's table is partial and in-frame only. The data hold millions of clones, with approximately 94% observed a single time. Study results and caveats: It was expected that sequencing depth would affect clonotype sharing among donors. Rarefaction curves obtained for sorted subsets showed sequencing incomplete despite large depth.

This clone was counted only a few times. Its specificity is unknown. The sequence was collected from a man younger than 30 in good health. Sequenced input: naive CD4+ T cells sorted from blood. Subset in this sample: CD45RA+ positively selected.

CDR3 in DNA: TGTGCCAGCAGTCCCCGGACCCCTTCCACTGAAGCTTTCTTT. Protein product: CASSPRTPSTEAFF. The gene calls are TRBV25-1 and TRBJ1-1; D is undetermined. CDR1 is MGHDK, CDR2 SYGVNS, per germline. CDR3 length: 14 residues. The V end was cut by 5 bases, the J end by 4 bases, with 14 bases between.